This paragraph covers one TCR beta chain sequence. The V and J ends lost 5 bases and 3 bases, in that order; junction bases with no gene match: 37. CDR1 and CDR2 (germline): MNHNY, SVGAGI (reference sequence). This CDR3 is built from 24 residues. Clones were read by immunoSEQ multiplex PCR, and TCRdb kept only the in-frame ones, dropping some. The table records tens of thousands of clones, under 90% of them present only once. The data were taken from a study of blood T cell repertoires in COVID-19. Study-wide context: Donors in the United States, Italy and Spain gave samples during acute or convalescent COVID-19. The analysed material was cDNA or gDNA that came from T cells, B-cell-depleted T cells, or PBMCs.

Sequencing used peripheral blood. The TCR was taken from a man aged 45 to 65 with active COVID-19. J is TRBJ2-7 and V is TRBV6-6; 7 nucleotides align to TRBD1. For the CDR3, the DNA is TGTGCCAGCAGTCGCCTCCCTTTACAGGGGACGTGTCCCCCCCGCTACCCAAAATACTACGAGCAGTACTTC. It is translated as CASSRLPLQGTCPPRYPKYYEQYF.